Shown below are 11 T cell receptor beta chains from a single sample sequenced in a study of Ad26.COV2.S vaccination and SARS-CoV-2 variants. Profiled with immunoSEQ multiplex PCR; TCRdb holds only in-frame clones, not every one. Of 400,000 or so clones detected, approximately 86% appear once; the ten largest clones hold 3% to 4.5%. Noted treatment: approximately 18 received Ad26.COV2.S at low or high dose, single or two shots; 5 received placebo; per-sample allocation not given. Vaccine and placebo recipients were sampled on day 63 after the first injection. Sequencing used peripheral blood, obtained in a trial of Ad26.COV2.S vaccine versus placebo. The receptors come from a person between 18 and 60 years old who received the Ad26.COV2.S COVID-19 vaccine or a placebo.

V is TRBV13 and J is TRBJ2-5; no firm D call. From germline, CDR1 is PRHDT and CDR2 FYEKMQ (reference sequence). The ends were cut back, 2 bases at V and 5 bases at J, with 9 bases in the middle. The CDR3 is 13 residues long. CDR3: CASSLSGVETQYF. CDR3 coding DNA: TGTGCCAGCAGCTTATCCGGCGTGGAGACCCAGTACTTC.

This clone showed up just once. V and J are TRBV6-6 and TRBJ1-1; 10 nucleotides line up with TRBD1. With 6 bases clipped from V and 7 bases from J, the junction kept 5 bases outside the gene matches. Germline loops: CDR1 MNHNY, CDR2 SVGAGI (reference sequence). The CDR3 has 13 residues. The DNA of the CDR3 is TGTGCCAGCAGGAGGACAGGGGGTTTTGAAGCTTTCTTT. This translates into CASRRTGGFEAFF.

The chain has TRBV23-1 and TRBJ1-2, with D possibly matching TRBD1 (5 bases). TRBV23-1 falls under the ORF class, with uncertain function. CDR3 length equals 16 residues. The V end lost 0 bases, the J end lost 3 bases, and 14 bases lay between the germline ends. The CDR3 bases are TGCGCCAGCAGTCAATCCCCCGCCAGGGTGGACTATGGCTACACCTTC. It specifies CASSQSPARVDYGYTF.

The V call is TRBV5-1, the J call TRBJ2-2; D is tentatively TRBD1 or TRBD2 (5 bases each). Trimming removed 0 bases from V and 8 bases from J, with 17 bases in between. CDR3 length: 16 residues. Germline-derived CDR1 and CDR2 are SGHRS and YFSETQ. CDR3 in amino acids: CASSLGPGDLRGELFF. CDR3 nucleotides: TGCGCCAGCAGCTTGGGCCCCGGGGACCTGAGGGGGGAGCTGTTTTTT.

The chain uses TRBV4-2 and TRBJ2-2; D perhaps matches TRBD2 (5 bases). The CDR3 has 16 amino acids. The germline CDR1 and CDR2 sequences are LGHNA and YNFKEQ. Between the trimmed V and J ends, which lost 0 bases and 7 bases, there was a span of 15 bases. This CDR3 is CASSQEVEVLGGELFF. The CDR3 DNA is TGTGCCAGCAGCCAAGAGGTGGAGGTGTTGGGCGGGGAGCTGTTTTTT.

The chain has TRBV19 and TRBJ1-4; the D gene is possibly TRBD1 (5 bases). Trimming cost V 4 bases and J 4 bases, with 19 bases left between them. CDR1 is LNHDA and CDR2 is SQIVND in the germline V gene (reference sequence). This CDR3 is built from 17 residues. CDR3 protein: CASSTPSSGGYNEKLFF. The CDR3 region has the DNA TGTGCCAGTAGTACTCCTTCTTCGGGGGGATATAATGAAAAACTGTTTTTT.

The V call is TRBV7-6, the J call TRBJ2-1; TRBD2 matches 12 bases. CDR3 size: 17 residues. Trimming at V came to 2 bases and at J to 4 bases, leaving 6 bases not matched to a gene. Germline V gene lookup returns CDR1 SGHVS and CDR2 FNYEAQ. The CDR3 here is CASSLLAGGPDYNEQFF. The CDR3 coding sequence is TGTGCCAGCAGCTTACTAGCGGGGGGGCCGGATTACAATGAGCAGTTCTTC.

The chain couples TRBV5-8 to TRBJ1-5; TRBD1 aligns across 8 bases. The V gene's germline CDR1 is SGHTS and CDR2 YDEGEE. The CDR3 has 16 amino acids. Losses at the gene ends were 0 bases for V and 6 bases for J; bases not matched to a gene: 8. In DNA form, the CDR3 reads TGTGCCAGCAGCTTGGCCGCCGGGACAGGTTCTCAGCCCCAGCATTTT. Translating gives CASSLAAGTGSQPQHF.

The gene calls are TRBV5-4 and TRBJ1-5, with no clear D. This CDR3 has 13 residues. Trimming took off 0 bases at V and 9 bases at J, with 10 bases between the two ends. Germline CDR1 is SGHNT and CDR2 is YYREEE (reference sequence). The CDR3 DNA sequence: TGTGCCAGCAGCTTGGGTAGCGACGGGCCCCAGCATTTT. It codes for CASSLGSDGPQHF. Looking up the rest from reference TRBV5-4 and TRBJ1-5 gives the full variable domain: ETGVTQSPTHLIKTRGQQVTLRCSSQSGHNTVSWYQQALGQGPQFIFQYYREEENGRGNFPPRFSGLQFPNYSSELNVNALELDDSALYLCASSLGSDGPQHFGDGTRLSIL.

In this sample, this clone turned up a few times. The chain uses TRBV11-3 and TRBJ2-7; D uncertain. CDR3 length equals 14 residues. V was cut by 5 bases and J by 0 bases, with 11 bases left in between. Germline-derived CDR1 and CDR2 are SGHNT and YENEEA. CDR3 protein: CASSPGPSSYEQYF. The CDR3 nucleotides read TGTGCCAGCAGCCCCGGGCCGAGCTCCTACGAGCAGTACTTC.

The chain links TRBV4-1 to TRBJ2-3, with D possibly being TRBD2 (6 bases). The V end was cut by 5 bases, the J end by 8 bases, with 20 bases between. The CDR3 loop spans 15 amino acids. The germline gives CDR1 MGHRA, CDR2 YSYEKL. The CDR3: CASSENRGGGSTQYF. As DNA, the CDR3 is TGCGCCAGCAGCGAAAATCGGGGAGGTGGGAGTACGCAGTATTTT.